A selection of T cell receptor beta chains follows, all from one sample in a study of T cell changes during pregnancy in multiple sclerosis. Profiled with immunoSEQ multiplex PCR; TCRdb holds only in-frame clones, not every one. Among some 120,000 clones listed, 85% to 95% were seen once. The specimen was peripheral blood, collected before pregnancy. These receptors originate from a female donor with multiple sclerosis, enrolled in a pregnancy study. The CDR3 runs from the conserved cysteine through the conserved F or W. D genes are given only for firm matches. Clone size is not always given. Where it is, it says once, few, many or a class for expanded clones.

d_call	v_call	clone_size	j_call	cdr3_nt	cdr3_aa
.	TRBV7-2	.	TRBJ1-6	TGTGCCAGCAGCCCCTCGGCTAGGGAGCGACAATCACCCCTCCACTTT	CASSPSARERQSPLHF
.	TRBV30	.	TRBJ2-7	TGTGCCTGGGGGGGAGGGGGCTACGAGCAGTACTTC	CAWGGGGYEQYF
TRBD1	TRBV6-6	.	TRBJ2-7	TGTGCCAGCAAATTAGGTCCGGGACAGGGACCCTACGAGCAGTACTTC	CASKLGPGQGPYEQYF
TRBD1	TRBV6-1	.	TRBJ2-5	TGTGCCAGCCCGACAGGGTATGAGACCCAGTACTTC	CASPTGYETQYF
.	TRBV6-5	.	TRBJ1-6	TGTGCCAGCAGTCAAAACAGGGTAGAAATTTCACCCCTCCACTTT	CASSQNRVEISPLHF
TRBD1	TRBV7-9	.	TRBJ2-7	TGTGCCAGCAGCCCGGGGACAGCCACCCCCTACGAGCAGTACTTC	CASSPGTATPYEQYF
TRBD1	TRBV19	.	TRBJ1-5	TGTGCCAGTAAAACAGGGGGCAATCAGCCCCAGCATTTT	CASKTGGNQPQHF
TRBD1	TRBV9	.	TRBJ1-1	TGTGCCAGCAGCGCACTCAGGGGGGACACTGAAGCTTTCTTT	CASSALRGDTEAFF
TRBD1	TRBV7-9	.	TRBJ1-2	TGTGCCAGCAGCCCCCGGACAGGGCGATATGGCTACACCTTC	CASSPRTGRYGYTF
.	TRBV6-5	.	TRBJ1-1	TGTGCCATAAAACAGAACATGAACACTGAAGCTTTCTTT	CAIKQNMNTEAFF
TRBD2	TRBV7-3	.	TRBJ2-3	TGTGCCAGCAGCTTTCGGGGACTACACACAGATACGCAGTATTTT	CASSFRGLHTDTQYF
.	TRBV19	once	TRBJ1-1	TGTGCCAGTAATGCAGGTTATATGGTCACTGAAGCTTTCTTT	CASNAGYMVTEAFF
TRBD1	TRBV15	.	TRBJ2-6	TGTGCCACCAGCCGGGACAGGGGGCTAAGTGGGGCCAACGTCCTGACTTTC	CATSRDRGLSGANVLTF
.	TRBV11-2	.	TRBJ1-2	TGTGCCAGCAGCTCCGGGCAGGGATATGGCTACACCTTC	CASSSGQGYGYTF
.	TRBV30	.	TRBJ1-5	TGTGCCTGGATGGAAAAGGGGAGCAATCAGCCCCAGCATTTT	CAWMEKGSNQPQHF
.	TRBV28	.	TRBJ2-2	TGTGCCAGCAGTTTTACATGGAACACCGGGGAGCTGTTTTTT	CASSFTWNTGELFF
TRBD2	TRBV10-2	.	TRBJ2-1	TGCGCCAGCCGGGTAGCGGGAGCTTCCTACAATGAGCAGTTCTTC	CASRVAGASYNEQFF
.	TRBV5-1	.	TRBJ1-1	TGCGCCAGCAGCTTAGGGTTGAGGGACACTGAAGCTTTCTTT	CASSLGLRDTEAFF
TRBD1	TRBV11-2	.	TRBJ1-1	TGTGCCAGCAGCTTGGGACAGGGGCACACTGAAGCTTTCTTT	CASSLGQGHTEAFF
.	TRBV2	.	TRBJ2-3	TGTGCCAGCAAAGGGGCTACCCATACAGATACGCAGTATTTT	CASKGATHTDTQYF
TRBD2	TRBV11-2	.	TRBJ2-7	TGTGCCAGCAGCTTGAGTGCTACTAGCGGGAGTTTCTCCGAGCAGTACTTC	CASSLSATSGSFSEQYF
TRBD1	TRBV18	.	TRBJ2-2	TGTGCCAGCTCACGGGATTTACAGGGGACCGGGGAGCTGTTTTTT	CASSRDLQGTGELFF
.	TRBV30	.	TRBJ1-6	TGTGCCGCGACTAAGGCAGGAACCTATAATTCACCCCTCCACTTT	CAATKAGTYNSPLHF
TRBD1	TRBV19	.	TRBJ1-1	TGTGCCAGTAGTGTCCCCGGGACAGGGAACACTGAAGCTTTCTTT	CASSVPGTGNTEAFF
TRBD2	TRBV7-3	once	TRBJ2-1	TGTGCCAGCAGCTTAAACGGGAGGGGTGAGCAGTTCTTC	CASSLNGRGEQFF
.	TRBV6-6	.	TRBJ1-3	TGTGCCAGCATCACAGGGAACGGAAACACCATATATTTT	CASITGNGNTIYF
TRBD1	TRBV2	few	TRBJ2-2	TGTGCCAGCAGTGAAGCCCCACCCTCGTCGAGGGGGCTGAGGACCGGGGAGCTGTTTTTT	CASSEAPPSSRGLRTGELFF
.	TRBV7-2	.	TRBJ2-7	TGTGCCAGCACGGTTGAATCTGTTACTTACGAGCAGTACTTC	CASTVESVTYEQYF
TRBD2	TRBV6-1	.	TRBJ2-5	TGTGCCAGCGCTGATCGGGGGGGCCAAGAGACCCAGTACTTC	CASADRGGQETQYF
.	TRBV30	.	TRBJ1-5	TGTGCCTGGAGTGGATATTACGCAGGGGTAGGTCTTAGCAATCAGCCCCAGCATTTT	CAWSGYYAGVGLSNQPQHF
.	TRBV5-1	once	TRBJ2-7	TGCGCCAGCAGCTTAGGAGACAGAGGCTACGAGCAGTACTTC	CASSLGDRGYEQYF
TRBD1	TRBV5-8	.	TRBJ2-6	TGTGCCAGCAGCTTGGAGGGGGGACAGGACTTGTCTGGGGCCAACGTCCTGACTTTC	CASSLEGGQDLSGANVLTF
.	TRBV18	.	TRBJ2-7	TGTGCCAGCTCACCACCCTCCGGGGAGCAGTACTTC	CASSPPSGEQYF
TRBD1	TRBV27	.	TRBJ1-1	TGTGCCAGCAGACCGCTCAACAGGGGACGCACTGAAGCTTTCTTT	CASRPLNRGRTEAFF
TRBD2	TRBV2	.	TRBJ2-1	TGTGCCAGCAACTCGCGGGGGGCCGCCTACAATGAGCAGTTCTTC	CASNSRGAAYNEQFF
.	TRBV6-6	.	TRBJ1-5	TGTGCCAGCAGTGCCGGGGGGCCCCAGCATTTT	CASSAGGPQHF
TRBD1	TRBV18	.	TRBJ1-1	TGTGCCAGCTCACCACTCGGGACAGGGGCGAACACTGAAGCTTTCTTT	CASSPLGTGANTEAFF
TRBD1	TRBV9	.	TRBJ2-7	TGTGCCAGCAGCGTGGAGGACAGGGGCTACGAGCAGTACTTC	CASSVEDRGYEQYF
TRBD2	TRBV2	.	TRBJ2-1	TGTGCCAGCAGTTCCCGGACTAGCGGGGGGTACAATGAGCAGTTCTTC	CASSSRTSGGYNEQFF
TRBD2	TRBV9	.	TRBJ2-5	TGTGCCAGCAGCGCCCTAATGGGGGAGGGCCAAGAGACCCAGTACTTC	CASSALMGEGQETQYF
TRBD1	TRBV5-6	.	TRBJ1-1	TGTGCCAGCAGCTTTGGGACAGGGAAAAACACTGAAGCTTTCTTT	CASSFGTGKNTEAFF
TRBD1	TRBV30	.	TRBJ2-7	TGTGCCTGGAGTATCGGGACAGGGGGCGCCTACGAGCAGTACTTC	CAWSIGTGGAYEQYF
TRBD1	TRBV5-5	.	TRBJ1-2	TGTGCCAGCAGCTTGGTAGGCCAGGGGGTCGTCTATGGCTACACCTTC	CASSLVGQGVVYGYTF
.	TRBV9	.	TRBJ1-4	TGTGCCAGCAGCGGAGAGGACAGACGCGAAAAACTGTTTTTT	CASSGEDRREKLFF
.	TRBV2	once	TRBJ1-6	TGTGCCAGCAGCACCGTCCTAACCTTAAACTCCTATAATTCACCCCTCCACTTT	CASSTVLTLNSYNSPLHF
TRBD2	TRBV2	.	TRBJ2-7	TGTGCCAGCAGTGAGGACAGCGGGGGTTTGTACGAGCAGTACTTC	CASSEDSGGLYEQYF
TRBD2	TRBV19	.	TRBJ2-1	TGTGCCAGTAGTATAGATCGGAGTGGGACTAGCGGGGCATCCTACAATGAGCAGTTCTTC	CASSIDRSGTSGASYNEQFF